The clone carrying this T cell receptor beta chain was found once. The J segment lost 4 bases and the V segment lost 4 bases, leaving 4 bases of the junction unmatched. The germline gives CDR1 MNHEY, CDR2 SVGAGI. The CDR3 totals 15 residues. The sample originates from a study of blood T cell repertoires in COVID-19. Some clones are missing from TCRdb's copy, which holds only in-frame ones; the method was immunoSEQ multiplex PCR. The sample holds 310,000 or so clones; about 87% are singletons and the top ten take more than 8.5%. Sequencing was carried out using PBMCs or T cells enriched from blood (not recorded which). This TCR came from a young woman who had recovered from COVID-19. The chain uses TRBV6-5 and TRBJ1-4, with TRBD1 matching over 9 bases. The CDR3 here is CASSSLTGGNEKLFF. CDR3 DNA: TGTGCCAGCAGTTCGTTGACAGGGGGTAATGAAAAACTGTTTTTT.